A selection of T cell receptor beta chains follows, all from one sample in a study of CD8 T cells in Susac syndrome. TCRdb re-called the immunoSEQ multiplex PCR reads with MiXCR, one entry per CDR3 protein. The sample records about 430,000 distinct CDR3 sequences, more than 80% being singletons. Sequenced sample: CD8+ T cells from PBMCs. The receptors originated from a human donor with multiple sclerosis. CDR3s include the opening cysteine and the closing phenylalanine or tryptophan. A D gene is named only where the DNA matches it firmly. Some rows have no size entry. The others give once, few or many, or a class for an expanded clone.

v_gene	j_gene	abundance	d_gene	CDR3nt	CDR3aa
TRBV19	TRBJ1-1	few	-	TGTGCCAGTAGTATCGCAGGGTTGAACACTGAAGCTTTCTTT	CASSIAGLNTEAFF
TRBV6-2/TRBV6-3	TRBJ2-1	-	-	TGTGCCAGCAGCCTCAATGATCAGGTGGGATTCTTC	CASSLNDQVGFF
TRBV6-5	TRBJ2-7	-	-	TGTGCCAGCAGTTACGGCAGGGGCTACGAGCAGTACTTC	CASSYGRGYEQYF
TRBV5-4	TRBJ1-1	-	-	TGTGCCAGCAGCCCCACAACCCCGACGGGTGAAGCTTTCTTT	CASSPTTPTGEAFF
TRBV4-1	TRBJ2-1	-	-	TGCGCCAGCAGCCAAGTTGGGGGATCCTACAATGAGCAGTTCTTC	CASSQVGGSYNEQFF
TRBV3-1	TRBJ2-1	-	TRBD1	TGTGCCAGCAGCCAAGATAAGGGACAGGGGTCCTACAATGAGCAGTTCTTC	CASSQDKGQGSYNEQFF
TRBV4-1	TRBJ1-2	-	TRBD1	TGCGCCAGCAGCCAAAGACCTGCCGGGACAGGGGACCGATACGACTATGGCTACACCTTC	CASSQRPAGTGDRYDYGYTF
TRBV6-1	TRBJ2-1	-	TRBD2	TGTGCCAGCATCCCGGGACTAGCGGTTCGAAGCTCCTACAATGAGCAGTTCTTC	CASIPGLAVRSSYNEQFF
TRBV4-1	TRBJ1-4	-	TRBD1	TGCGCCAGCAGCCAAGATCCAGGGACAGCTAATGAAAAACTGTTTTTT	CASSQDPGTANEKLFF
TRBV6-1	TRBJ1-1	-	-	TGTGCCAGCGCCGGGGTCAGCCGGATTACTGAAGCTTTCTTT	CASAGVSRITEAFF
TRBV28	TRBJ1-1	-	-	TGTGCCAGCATCCCCCGCAGGCTCACTGAAGCTTTCTTT	CASIPRRLTEAFF
TRBV7-9	TRBJ1-4	-	-	TGTGCCAGCAGCTTATCGGGGGCGTTGGAGGAAAAACTGTTTTTT	CASSLSGALEEKLFF
TRBV2	TRBJ2-6	-	-	TGTGCCAGCAGGGGTGGGCCTGCTGGGGCCAACGTCCTGACTTTC	CASRGGPAGANVLTF
TRBV15	TRBJ1-2	-	-	TGTGCCACCAGCACCGAGACAGGCTATGGCTACACCTTC	CATSTETGYGYTF
TRBV3-1	TRBJ2-4	-	TRBD1	TGTGCCAGCAGCCAAGAGTATACCGGGACAGAAGAAAACATTCAGTACTTC	CASSQEYTGTEENIQYF
TRBV6-6	TRBJ1-5	-	-	TGTGCCAGTCATAGGAATACTGTTCAGCCCCAGCATTTT	CASHRNTVQPQHF
TRBV3-1	TRBJ2-1	-	-	TGTGCCAGCAGCCAAGATTTGGGGGGTACCAACAATGAGCAGTTCTTC	CASSQDLGGTNNEQFF